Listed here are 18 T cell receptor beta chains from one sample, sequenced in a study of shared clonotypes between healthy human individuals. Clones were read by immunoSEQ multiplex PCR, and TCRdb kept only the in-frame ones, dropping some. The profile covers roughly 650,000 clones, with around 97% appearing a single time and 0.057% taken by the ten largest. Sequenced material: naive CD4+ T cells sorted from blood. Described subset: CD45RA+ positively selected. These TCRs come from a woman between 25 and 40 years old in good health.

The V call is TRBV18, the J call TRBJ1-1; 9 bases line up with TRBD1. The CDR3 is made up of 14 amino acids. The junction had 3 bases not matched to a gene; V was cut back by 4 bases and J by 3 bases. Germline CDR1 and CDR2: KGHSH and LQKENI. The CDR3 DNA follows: TGTGCCAGCTCACGGACAGGGGAGGACACTGAAGCTTTCTTT. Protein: CASSRTGEDTEAFF.

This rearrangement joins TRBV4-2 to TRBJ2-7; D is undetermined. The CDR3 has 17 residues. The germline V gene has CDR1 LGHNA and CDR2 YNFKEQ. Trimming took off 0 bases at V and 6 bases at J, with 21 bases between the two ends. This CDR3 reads CASSQESFRRSSGEQYF. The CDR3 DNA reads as TGTGCCAGCAGCCAAGAATCATTTAGAAGGTCATCCGGCGAGCAGTACTTC.

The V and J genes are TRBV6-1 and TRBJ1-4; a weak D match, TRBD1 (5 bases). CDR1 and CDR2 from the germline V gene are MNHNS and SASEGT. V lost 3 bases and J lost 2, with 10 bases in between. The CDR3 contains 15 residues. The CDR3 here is CASSDSGRTNEKLFF. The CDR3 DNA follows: TGTGCCAGCAGTGACTCAGGGAGGACTAATGAAAAACTGTTTTTT.

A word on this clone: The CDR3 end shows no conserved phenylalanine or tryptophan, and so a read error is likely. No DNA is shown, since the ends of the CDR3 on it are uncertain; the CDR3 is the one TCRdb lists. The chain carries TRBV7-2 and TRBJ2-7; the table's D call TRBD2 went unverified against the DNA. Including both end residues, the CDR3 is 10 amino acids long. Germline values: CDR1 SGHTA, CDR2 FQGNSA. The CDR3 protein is CASSPKPTPR.

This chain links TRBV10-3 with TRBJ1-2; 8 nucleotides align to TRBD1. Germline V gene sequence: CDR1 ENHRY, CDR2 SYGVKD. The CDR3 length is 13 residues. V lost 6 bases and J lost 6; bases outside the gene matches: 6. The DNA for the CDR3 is TGTGCCATCAGCCGTGGACAGGGAGATGGCTACACCTTC. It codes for CAISRGQGDGYTF.

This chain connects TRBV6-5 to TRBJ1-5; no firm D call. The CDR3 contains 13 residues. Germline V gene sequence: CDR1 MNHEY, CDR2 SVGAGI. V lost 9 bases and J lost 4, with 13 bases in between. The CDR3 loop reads CARPDGINQPQHF. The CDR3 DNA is TGTGCCAGGCCGGACGGTATAAATCAGCCCCAGCATTTT.

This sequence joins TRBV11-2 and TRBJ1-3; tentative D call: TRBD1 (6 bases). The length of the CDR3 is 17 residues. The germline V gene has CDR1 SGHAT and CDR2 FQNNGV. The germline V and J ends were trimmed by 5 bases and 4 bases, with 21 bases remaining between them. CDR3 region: CASSHQGKPRRGNTIYF. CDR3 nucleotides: TGTGCCAGCAGCCATCAGGGGAAGCCTCGGCGCGGAAACACCATATATTTT.

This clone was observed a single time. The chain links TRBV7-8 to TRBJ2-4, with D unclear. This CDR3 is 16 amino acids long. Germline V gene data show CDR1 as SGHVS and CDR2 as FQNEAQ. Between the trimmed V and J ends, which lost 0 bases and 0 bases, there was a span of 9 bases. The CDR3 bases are TGTGCCAGCAGCTTAGCCGAGGCACTAGCCAAAAACATTCAGTACTTC. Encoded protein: CASSLAEALAKNIQYF.

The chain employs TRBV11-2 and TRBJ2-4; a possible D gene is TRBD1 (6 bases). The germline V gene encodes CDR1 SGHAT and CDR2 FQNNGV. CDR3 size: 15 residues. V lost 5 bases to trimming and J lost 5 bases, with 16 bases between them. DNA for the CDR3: TGTGCCAGCAGCCCCATAGTGGGGGCGGAAAACATTCAGTACTTC. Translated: CASSPIVGAENIQYF.

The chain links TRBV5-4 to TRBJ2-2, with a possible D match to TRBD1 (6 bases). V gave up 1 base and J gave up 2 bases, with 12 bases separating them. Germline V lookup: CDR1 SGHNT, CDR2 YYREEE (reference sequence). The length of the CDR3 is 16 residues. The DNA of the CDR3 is TGTGCCAGCAGCTTGTGGGACATAACTAACACCGGGGAGCTGTTTTTT. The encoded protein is CASSLWDITNTGELFF.

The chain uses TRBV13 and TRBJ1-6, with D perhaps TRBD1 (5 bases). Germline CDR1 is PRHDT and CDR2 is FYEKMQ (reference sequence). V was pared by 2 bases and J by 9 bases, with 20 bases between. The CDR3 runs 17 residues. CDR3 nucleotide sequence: TGTGCCAGCAGCTTAAAACCCTGGGCATCAGGGACTTCACCCCTCCACTTT. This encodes CASSLKPWASGTSPLHF.

The CDR3, as DNA: TGTGCCATCAGTGAGTCGCAGGGTAGATACGAGCAGTACTTC. This sequence encodes CAISESQGRYEQYF. V and J are TRBV10-3 and TRBJ2-7, with D maybe TRBD1 (5 bases). The CDR3 covers 14 residues. The germline V and J ends were trimmed by 0 bases and 4 bases, with 10 bases remaining between them. CDR1 ENHRY and CDR2 SYGVKD come from the germline V gene.

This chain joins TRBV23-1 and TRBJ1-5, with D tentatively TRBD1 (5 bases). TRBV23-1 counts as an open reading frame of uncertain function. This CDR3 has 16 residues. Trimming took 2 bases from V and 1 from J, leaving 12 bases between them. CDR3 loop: CASSQRLRQSNQPQHF. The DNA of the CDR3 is TGCGCCAGCAGTCAAAGGTTACGACAGAGCAATCAGCCCCAGCATTTT.

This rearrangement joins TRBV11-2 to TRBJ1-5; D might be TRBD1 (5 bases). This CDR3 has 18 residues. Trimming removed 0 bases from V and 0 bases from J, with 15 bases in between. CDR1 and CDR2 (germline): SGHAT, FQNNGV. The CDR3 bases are TGTGCCAGCAGCTTAGATCGGGCAGGGTATTATAGCAATCAGCCCCAGCATTTT. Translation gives CASSLDRAGYYSNQPQHF.

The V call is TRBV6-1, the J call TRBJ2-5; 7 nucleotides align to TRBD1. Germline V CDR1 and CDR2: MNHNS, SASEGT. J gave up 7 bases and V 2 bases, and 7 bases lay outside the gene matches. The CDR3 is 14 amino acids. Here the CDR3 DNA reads TGTGCCAGCAGTGAACTCCAGGGGGTCGGGACCCAGTACTTC. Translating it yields CASSELQGVGTQYF.

CDR3 region: CASSLYIPGANEKLFF. CDR3 DNA sequence: TGTGCCAGCAGCTTGTATATCCCCGGGGCTAATGAAAAACTGTTTTTT. V and J are TRBV7-9 and TRBJ1-4; D not certain. Germline loops: CDR1 SEHNR, CDR2 FQNEAQ (reference sequence). Trimming shortened V by 3 bases and J by 3 bases, and 14 bases separated the two germline ends. The CDR3 is 16 amino acids.

CDR3 nucleotide sequence: TGTGCCAGCAGCGCCGGGACAGAAACCTACGAGCAGTACTTC. Encoded protein: CASSAGTETYEQYF. The chain employs TRBV9 and TRBJ2-7; 7 positions agree with TRBD1. The CDR3 runs 14 residues. Germline CDR1 SGDLS, CDR2 YYNGEE. Trimming took 3 bases from V and 2 from J; bases not matched to a gene: 5.

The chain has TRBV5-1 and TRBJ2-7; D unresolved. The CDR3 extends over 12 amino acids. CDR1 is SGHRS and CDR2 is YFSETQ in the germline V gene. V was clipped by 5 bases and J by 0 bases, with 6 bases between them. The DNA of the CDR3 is TGCGCCAGCAGGGGTAGCTCCTACGAGCAGTACTTC. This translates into CASRGSSYEQYF.